The 21 T cell receptor beta chains presented below share a single source sample, sequenced in a study of blood T cell repertoires in COVID-19. TCRdb keeps only in-frame clones here, not all; method: immunoSEQ multiplex PCR. Of around 160,000 clones in the sample, 81% are singletons; the top ten hold 7% to 10%. Sequenced input: peripheral blood. These receptors all come from a human donor with acute or convalescent COVID-19. The donor label of this sample is uncertain.

This chain uses TRBV18 with TRBJ1-1; D uncertain. The CDR3 is 15 amino acids. Between the trimmed V and J ends, which lost 3 bases and 2 bases, there was a span of 13 bases. From germline, CDR1 is KGHSH and CDR2 LQKENI. In DNA form, the CDR3 reads TGTGCCAGCTCACCCCGAGGCACGGATAACACTGAAGCTTTCTTT. Amino acids: CASSPRGTDNTEAFF.

This clone came up a few times. J is TRBJ1-1 and V is TRBV5-1; a possible D gene is TRBD1 (5 bases). The CDR3 totals 17 residues. The germline V gene has CDR1 SGHRS and CDR2 YFSETQ. V lost 1 base, J lost 0 bases, and 16 bases lay in between. The CDR3 loop reads CASSLLGDSLMNTEAFF. CDR3 bases: TGCGCCAGCAGCTTGTTAGGGGATAGTCTTATGAACACTGAAGCTTTCTTT.

A single count supports this clone. This chain connects TRBV7-8 to TRBJ2-2; unclear D gene. CDR1 is SGHVS and CDR2 is FQNEAQ in the germline V gene. V was shortened by 4 bases and J by 7 bases, with 13 bases between the two germline ends. The CDR3 is 14 amino acids. CDR3 loop: CASSSPLLVGELFF. The DNA for the CDR3 is TGTGCCAGCAGCTCTCCACTTTTGGTCGGGGAGCTGTTTTTT.

The chain employs TRBV5-4 and TRBJ1-1, with 8 bases lining up with TRBD1. The CDR3 length is 15 residues. Trimming removed 4 bases from V and 1 base from J; junction bases left unmatched: 6. The germline V gene encodes CDR1 SGHNT and CDR2 YYREEE (reference sequence). As DNA, the CDR3 is TGTGCCAGCAGCATGACAGGGGATGGGAACACTGAAGCTTTCTTT. Its protein is CASSMTGDGNTEAFF. The full variable domain, completed using reference TRBV5-4 and TRBJ1-1, is ETGVTQSPTHLIKTRGQQVTLRCSSQSGHNTVSWYQQALGQGPQFIFQYYREEENGRGNFPPRFSGLQFPNYSSELNVNALELDDSALYLCASSMTGDGNTEAFFGQGTRLTVV.

V and J are TRBV21-1 and TRBJ1-2; TRBD1, the table's D call, lacks a check against the DNA. TRBV21-1 is annotated as a pseudogene. The CDR3 consists of 16 residues. The CDR3 spells CASIPQGDTEVKGYTF. The CDR3 DNA is TGTGCCAGCATCCCACAGGGGGATACGGAGGTGAAGGGCTACACCTTC.

J is TRBJ1-1 and V is TRBV6-6; TRBD1 matches at 8 bases. Trimming took 5 bases from V and 2 from J; bases not matched to a gene: 13. The CDR3 has 17 amino acids. Per germline, CDR1 MNHNY and CDR2 SVGAGI (reference sequence). The CDR3 DNA sequence: TGTGCCAGCAGTCCCCCGGACAGGGAGGAGGTTAACACTGAAGCTTTCTTT. Residues: CASSPPDREEVNTEAFF.

This chain links TRBV7-9 with TRBJ1-2; unclear D gene. There are 15 residues in the CDR3. Trimming left V 1 base short and J 2 bases short, with 11 bases between. The germline gives CDR1 SEHNR, CDR2 FQNEAQ (reference sequence). The CDR3, as DNA: TGTGCCAGCAGCTTAGAGCGGGGAGTGAACTATGGCTACACCTTC. The encoded protein is CASSLERGVNYGYTF.

The chain couples TRBV7-9 to TRBJ1-1; D perhaps matches TRBD1 (5 bases). The V gene's germline CDR1 is SEHNR and CDR2 FQNEAQ (reference sequence). V lost 2 bases, J lost 9 bases, and 13 bases lay in between. The CDR3 has 13 residues. CDR3 region: CASSLIGAEKAFF. DNA of the CDR3: TGTGCCAGCAGCTTAATAGGGGCAGAAAAAGCTTTCTTT.

The genes are TRBV10-3 and TRBJ1-1, with D possibly TRBD1 on 5 matching bases. The germline CDR1 and CDR2 sequences are ENHRY and SYGVKD. The CDR3 spans 14 residues. V lost 11 bases and J 0 bases, leaving 16 bases between the germline ends. As DNA, the CDR3 is TGTGCCGTGGGGCCGAGACGGTTGAACACTGAAGCTTTCTTT. Amino acid sequence: CAVGPRRLNTEAFF.

This rearrangement joins TRBV6-5 to TRBJ1-2; D gene unclear. Trimming cost V 6 bases and J 2 bases, with 13 bases left between them. The CDR3 extends over 14 amino acids. Per the germline V gene, CDR1 is MNHEY and CDR2 is SVGAGI. The CDR3 sequence is CASSALQLNYGYTF. The DNA for the CDR3 is TGTGCCAGCAGCGCCCTACAGCTAAACTATGGCTACACCTTC.

The chain couples TRBV9 to TRBJ1-4, with D perhaps TRBD1 (5 bases). The CDR3 sequence is 12 residues long. CDR1 is SGDLS and CDR2 is YYNGEE in the germline V gene. With 3 bases removed from V and 10 bases from J, the gap between germline ends came to 10 bases. The CDR3 sequence is CASSASGGKLFF. The CDR3 DNA reads as TGTGCCAGCAGCGCCTCGGGGGGAAAACTGTTTTTT.

The chain links TRBV30 to TRBJ2-7; D is possibly TRBD1 (6 bases). V gave up 3 bases and J gave up 3 bases, with 12 bases separating them. The CDR3 loop spans 13 amino acids. Per germline, CDR1 GTSNPN and CDR2 SVGIG (reference sequence). The CDR3 DNA reads as TGTGCCTGGAGATCCACAGGGTACTACGAGCAGTACTTC. Translation gives CAWRSTGYYEQYF.

This chain connects TRBV29-1 to TRBJ1-2; D unclear. Trimming took off 5 bases at V and 5 bases at J, with 3 bases between the two ends. CDR1 and CDR2 from the germline V gene are SQVTM and ANQGSEA. CDR3 size: 9 residues. CDR3 nucleotide sequence: TGCAGCGTTTCATATGGCTACACCTTC. Its protein product is CSVSYGYTF.

V and J are TRBV5-5 and TRBJ1-5, with D perhaps TRBD1 (5 bases). The CDR3 runs to 15 residues. The germline gives CDR1 SGHKS, CDR2 YYEKEE (reference sequence). V was trimmed by 3 bases and J by 2 bases, leaving 12 bases between them. The CDR3 nucleotides are TGTGCCAGCAGCTCGCAGGGTTTTGGCAATCAGCCCCAGCATTTT. This encodes CASSSQGFGNQPQHF.

This clone was seen only a few times. J is TRBJ2-7 and V is TRBV5-1; TRBD1 matches at 7 bases. Germline V CDR1 and CDR2: SGHRS, YFSETQ. The CDR3 is 14 amino acids. With 2 bases clipped from V and 7 bases from J, the junction kept 9 bases outside the gene matches. CDR3 sequence: CASSFTTLQGEQYF. Here the CDR3 DNA reads TGCGCCAGCAGCTTCACAACCTTACAGGGGGAGCAGTACTTC.

This chain links TRBV3-1 (or the pseudogene TRBV3-2) with TRBJ2-7, with 10 bases identical to TRBD1. This CDR3 region has 15 residues. The germline V gene encodes CDR1 LGHDT and CDR2 YNNKEL (reference sequence). The trim removed 4 bases at V and 5 bases at J, leaving 8 bases unmatched. The CDR3 sequence: CASSRSGTGVHEQYF. In DNA, the CDR3 is TGTGCCAGCAGCCGATCCGGGACAGGGGTCCACGAGCAGTACTTC.

With respect to this clone: The sample carries other DNA sequences with the same CDR3. V gene TRBV27 combines with J gene TRBJ1-1; 10 nucleotides agree with TRBD1. CDR3 length: 14 amino acids. Germline-derived CDR1 and CDR2 are MNHEY and SMNVEV (reference sequence). Unmatched junction bases numbered 1, after V lost 4 bases and J lost 2 bases. This CDR3 is CASSWTGGNTEAFF. The CDR3 nucleotides are TGTGCCAGCAGTTGGACAGGGGGAAACACTGAAGCTTTCTTT.

The chain links TRBV6-2 or TRBV6-3 to TRBJ2-7; TRBD2 matches 15 bases. With 2 bases clipped from V and 0 bases from J, the junction kept 14 bases outside the gene matches. Looked up from germline, CDR1 is MNHEY and CDR2 is SVGEGT. This CDR3 region has 21 residues. The CDR3, as DNA: TGTGCCAGCAGTTACAACCCCCCGGGACTAGCGGGGGGCGAGGTCTCCTACGAGCAGTACTTC. Its translation is CASSYNPPGLAGGEVSYEQYF.

V usage is TRBV10-2 and J usage is TRBJ2-5, with 7 bases identical to TRBD1. In germline, CDR1 is WSHSY, CDR2 SAAADI. Trimming at V came to 7 bases and at J to 0 bases, leaving 5 bases not matched to a gene. CDR3 size: 14 residues. In DNA, the CDR3 is TGCGCCAGCAAGGACAGGAGGTACCAAGAGACCCAGTACTTC. This sequence encodes CASKDRRYQETQYF.

This rearrangement joins TRBV5-1 to TRBJ2-2; no reliable D call. The CDR3 length is 14 residues. In germline, CDR1 is SGHRS, CDR2 YFSETQ. V dropped 3 bases and J dropped 4 bases, with 10 bases sitting between them. The CDR3 nucleotides are TGCGCCAGCAGCTCCGCGAGACTCACCGGGGAGCTGTTTTTT. Protein product: CASSSARLTGELFF.

The chain couples TRBV9 to TRBJ2-1; 9 bases agree with TRBD1. Unmatched junction bases numbered 3, after V lost 0 bases and J lost 2 bases. The CDR3 totals 16 residues. CDR1 SGDLS and CDR2 YYNGEE come from the germline V gene. CDR3 DNA sequence: TGTGCCAGCAGCGTAGAGGGACAGGGTACCTACAATGAGCAGTTCTTC. Translation: CASSVEGQGTYNEQFF.